The 10 T cell receptor beta chains presented below share a single source sample, sequenced in a study of cytomegalovirus exposure and HLA in healthy donors. Assay used: immunoSEQ multiplex PCR; TCRdb lists only in-frame clones, some missing. The table shows 50,000 to 65,000 clones, with 85% to 95% occurring only once. The sequencing sample was made of PBMCs. These receptors originate from a woman aged 18-35 years in good health and CMV-seropositive.

The genes are TRBV5-6 and TRBJ2-1, with D tentatively TRBD2 (6 bases). The CDR3 totals 14 residues. Germline V gene sequence: CDR1 SGHDT, CDR2 YYEEEE. With 9 bases removed from V and 3 bases from J, the gap between germline ends came to 16 bases. As DNA, the CDR3 is TGTGCCACCCGGAGACTAGAGGTCTACAATGAGCAGTTCTTC. This sequence encodes CATRRLEVYNEQFF. The entire variable domain, with the rest obtained from reference TRBV5-6 and TRBJ2-1, is as follows: DAGVTQSPTHLIKTRGQQVTLRCSPKSGHDTVSWYQQALGQGPQFIFQYYEEEERQRGNFPDRFSGHQFPNYSSELNVNALLLGDSALYLCATRRLEVYNEQFFGPGTRLTVL.

The chain recombines TRBV6-5 with TRBJ1-5; a weak D match, TRBD1 (5 bases). The germline CDR1 and CDR2 sequences are MNHEY and SVGAGI. This CDR3 comprises 15 residues. V was trimmed by 2 bases and J by 7 bases, leaving 15 bases between them. CDR3 amino acids: CASSYTREEGQPQHF. CDR3 nucleotide sequence: TGTGCCAGCAGTTACACCCGCGAGGAGGGGCAGCCCCAGCATTTT.

The V and J genes are TRBV6-5 and TRBJ2-2, with D tentatively TRBD1 (7 bases). The CDR3 consists of 15 residues. V was shortened by 7 bases and J by 5 bases, with 17 bases between the two germline ends. Germline-derived CDR1 and CDR2 are MNHEY and SVGAGI. The CDR3 DNA reads as TGTGCCAGCATACGACAGGGAGGAGAAACCGGGGAGCTGTTTTTT. It is translated as CASIRQGGETGELFF.

V gene TRBV2 combines with J gene TRBJ1-1, with D uncertain. Per germline, CDR1 SNHLY and CDR2 FYNNEI. Trimming removed 0 bases at V and 5 bases at J, with 13 bases between. The CDR3 extends over 15 amino acids. CDR3 DNA sequence: TGTGCCAGCAGTGAAGCGCGGTCAACGATAACTGAAGCTTTCTTT. Translating it yields CASSEARSTITEAFF.

J is TRBJ1-1 and V is TRBV18; TRBD1 matches at 11 bases. CDR1 and CDR2 (germline): KGHSH, LQKENI. The V and J ends lost 5 bases and 5 bases, in that order; junction bases with no gene match: 10. The CDR3 consists of 16 residues. Written as DNA, the CDR3 is TGTGCCAGCTCATGGTGGACAGGGGGCGCTCGGACTGAAGCTTTCTTT. Protein: CASSWWTGGARTEAFF.

The chain recombines TRBV27 with TRBJ1-1; D is unresolved. V was cut by 3 bases and J by 2 bases, with 7 bases left in between. Germline loops: CDR1 MNHEY, CDR2 SMNVEV (reference sequence). The CDR3 is 13 amino acids. The CDR3 DNA is TGTGCCAGCAGTTTGAGGAGAAACACTGAAGCTTTCTTT. Amino acid sequence: CASSLRRNTEAFF.

The chain uses TRBV18 and TRBJ1-2; D remains ambiguous. The CDR3 runs 14 residues. Trimming removed 8 bases at V and 4 bases at J, with 17 bases between. Germline-derived CDR1 and CDR2 are KGHSH and LQKENI. This CDR3 is CASARSSLSYGYTF. The CDR3 DNA reads TGTGCCAGCGCTCGGAGCAGTTTAAGCTATGGCTACACCTTC. The full variable domain, its missing parts supplied by reference TRBV18 and TRBJ1-2, is NAGVMQNPRHLVRRRGQEARLRCSPMKGHSHVYWYRQLPEEGLKFMVYLQKENIIDESGMPKERFSAEFPKEGPSILRIQQVVRGDSAAYFCASARSSLSYGYTFGSGTRLTVV.

The V gene is TRBV19, the J gene TRBJ1-4; 11 bases are shared with TRBD1. The CDR3 extends over 15 amino acids. CDR1 is LNHDA, CDR2 SQIVND, per germline (reference sequence). J was trimmed by 6 bases and V by 2 bases; bases with no gene match: 2. In DNA, the CDR3 is TGTGCCAGTAGTATAACGGGACAGGGGGATGAAAAACTGTTTTTT. It is translated as CASSITGQGDEKLFF.

This sequence joins TRBV7-2 and TRBJ2-5; no firm D call. The J call could be wrong; TRBJ2-7 is a better fit for the DNA end. The germline CDR1 and CDR2 sequences are SGHTA and FQGNSA. This CDR3 is 15 amino acids long. Written as DNA, the CDR3 is TGTGCCAGCAGCCCCCAGTCGATCGGAGCCTACGAGCAGTACTTC. It codes for CASSPQSIGAYEQYF.

The V call is TRBV7-2, the J call TRBJ1-6; D may be TRBD1 (6 bases). Trimming stripped 5 bases from V and 6 bases from J, with 14 bases between. Per germline, CDR1 SGHTA and CDR2 FQGNSA. The CDR3 has 15 amino acids. This CDR3 is CASSRSGTLNSPLHF. CDR3 DNA sequence: TGTGCCAGCAGCCGCTCGGGGACACTTAATTCACCCCTCCACTTT.